Described below is a single T cell receptor (beta chain) sequence and its context. Antigen specificity is unknown. The CDR3 covers 16 residues. V was shortened by 6 bases and J by 2 bases, with 20 bases between the two germline ends. CDR1 and CDR2 (germline): ENHRY, SYGVKD. The sample is drawn from a study of shared clonotypes between healthy human individuals. Notes on the study in general: Rarefaction indicated that sorted-subset sequencing remained incomplete although depth was large.

The assay was immunoSEQ multiplex PCR, and TCRdb's table has in-frame clones only and misses some. Of 2.3 million or so clones in the sample, 85% to 95% were seen once. This TCR came from a man aged 18 to 30 in good health. Some clones in this sample may be carry-over from other donors' samples. The sequenced material came from naive CD4+ T cells from PBMCs. This sample's subset: CD45RA+ positively selected. V is TRBV10-3 and J is TRBJ2-7; D could derive from TRBD1 or TRBD2 (6 bases each). CDR3 coding DNA: TGTGCCATCAGCCGCGAAACCGGGGGCCGAACCTACGAGCAGTACTTC. Protein: CAISRETGGRTYEQYF.